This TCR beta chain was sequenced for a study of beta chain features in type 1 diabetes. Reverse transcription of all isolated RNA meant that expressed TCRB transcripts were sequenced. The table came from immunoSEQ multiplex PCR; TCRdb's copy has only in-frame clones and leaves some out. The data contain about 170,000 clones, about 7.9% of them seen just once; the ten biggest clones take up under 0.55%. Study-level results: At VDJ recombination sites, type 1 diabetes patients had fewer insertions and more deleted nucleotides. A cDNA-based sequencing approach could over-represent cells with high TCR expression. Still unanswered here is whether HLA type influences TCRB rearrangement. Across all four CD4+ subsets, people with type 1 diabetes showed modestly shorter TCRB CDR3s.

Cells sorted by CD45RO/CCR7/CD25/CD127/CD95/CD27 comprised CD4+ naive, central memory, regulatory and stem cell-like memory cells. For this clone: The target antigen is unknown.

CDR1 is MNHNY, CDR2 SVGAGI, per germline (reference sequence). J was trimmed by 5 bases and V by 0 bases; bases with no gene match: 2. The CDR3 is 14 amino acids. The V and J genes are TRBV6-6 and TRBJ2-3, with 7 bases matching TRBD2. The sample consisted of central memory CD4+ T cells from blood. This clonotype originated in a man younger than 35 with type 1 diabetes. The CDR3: CASSYSVAGDTQYF. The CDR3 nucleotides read TGTGCCAGCAGTTACTCGGTAGCGGGAGATACGCAGTATTTT.